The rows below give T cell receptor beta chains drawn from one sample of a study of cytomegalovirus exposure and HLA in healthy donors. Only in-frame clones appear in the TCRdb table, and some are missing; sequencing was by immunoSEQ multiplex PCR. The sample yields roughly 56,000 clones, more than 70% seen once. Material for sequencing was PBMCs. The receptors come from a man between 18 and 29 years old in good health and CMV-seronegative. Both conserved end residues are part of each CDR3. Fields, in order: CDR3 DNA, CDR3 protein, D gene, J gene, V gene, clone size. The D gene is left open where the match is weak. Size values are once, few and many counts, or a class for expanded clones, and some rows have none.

- CATSRDFGSGNTIYF - TRBJ1-3 TRBV15 -
TGTGCCAGCAGCCAGATGGGGGCGGGAGTCAGTGAGAATTCACCCCTCCACTTT CASSQMGAGVSENSPLHF - TRBJ1-6 TRBV4-2 -
TGCAGCGTTGAAAGACAGGACCCTGAAGCTTTCTTT CSVERQDPEAFF - TRBJ1-1 TRBV29-1 -
TGTGCCAGCAGTGAGACTGGCGGGAATGAAGCTTTCTTT CASSETGGNEAFF - TRBJ1-1 TRBV6-4 -
TGTGCCAGCAGCCAAGATAGGACAAGGACCTACGAGCAGTACTTC CASSQDRTRTYEQYF - TRBJ2-7 TRBV4-2 few
TGTGCCAGCAGTGAATCGGGAGAACAAGAGACCCAGTACTTC CASSESGEQETQYF - TRBJ2-5 TRBV6-1 -
TGCGCCAGCAGCCTCCACGAGGATTTTTATGGCTACACCTTC CASSLHEDFYGYTF - TRBJ1-2 TRBV5-1 once
TGTGCCACCAGCAGAGATGGACAGGGGACCGAGCAGTACTTC CATSRDGQGTEQYF TRBD1 TRBJ2-7 TRBV15 -
TGCAGCGCTGTAGGGGGAATGAGCTACGAGCAGTACTTC CSAVGGMSYEQYF - TRBJ2-7 TRBV29-1 once
TGTGCCTGGAGTGTGACTAGCGGGCAGGAGACCCAGTACTTC CAWSVTSGQETQYF TRBD2 TRBJ2-5 TRBV30 -
TGTGCCTGGAGTGACGGAGCCGAGCAGTACTTC CAWSDGAEQYF - TRBJ2-7 TRBV30 -
TGCGCCAGCAGTTCTGGACTAGCGGGGACCACAGATACGCAGTATTTT CASSSGLAGTTDTQYF TRBD2 TRBJ2-3 TRBV5-1 -
TGCGCCAGCAGCTTGGAAGTGGCAGGGGAGTACGAGCAGTACTTC CASSLEVAGEYEQYF - TRBJ2-7 TRBV5-1 few
TGCGCCAGCAGTGAGTTTCAGACAGATACGCAGTATTTT CASSEFQTDTQYF - TRBJ2-3 TRBV10-1 -
TGTGCCAGCAGCTTAGATGGTGACACCCAAGCTTTCTTT CASSLDGDTQAFF - TRBJ1-1 TRBV7-9 -
TGTGCCAGCACGTCCCAGGTGGACACTGAAGCTTTCTTT CASTSQVDTEAFF - TRBJ1-1 TRBV27 once
TGTGCCAGCAGCAAAGGACTCAGGGATGGTATGGCCCAGTACTTC CASSKGLRDGMAQYF - TRBJ2-5 TRBV21-1 -
TGCGCCAGCAGCCAGGGCGGGGAGGGCACTGAAGCTTTCTTT CASSQGGEGTEAFF - TRBJ1-1 TRBV4-1 -
TGTGCCAGCAGCTTCGGGGGGAGGGATACTGAAGCTTTCTTT CASSFGGRDTEAFF - TRBJ1-1 TRBV7-9 -
TGTGCCAGCAGTTTAACCAGTAACTATGGCTACACCTTC CASSLTSNYGYTF - TRBJ1-2 TRBV27 -
TGTGCCTGGACTCGTCAGGGGTCTGGAAACACCATATATTTT CAWTRQGSGNTIYF - TRBJ1-3 TRBV30 -
TGTGCCAGCAGCTTCCTGGAGGGGACGCAGTATTTT CASSFLEGTQYF - TRBJ2-3 TRBV7-2 -
TGTGCCACCAGCAGAGGAGCAGGGGAGTATCAGCCCCAGCATTTT CATSRGAGEYQPQHF - TRBJ1-5 TRBV15 -
TGTGCCAGCAGTTACTCGGGGGGTTCCACCGGGGAGCTGTTTTTT CASSYSGGSTGELFF - TRBJ2-2 TRBV6-6 -
TGCGCCAGCAGCCAGCCGGGTCAGAACACCGGGGAGCTGTTTTTT CASSQPGQNTGELFF - TRBJ2-2 TRBV4-1 -
TGTGCCAGCAGCCTTGAACAGGGGACGACCCAGTACTTC CASSLEQGTTQYF TRBD1 TRBJ2-5 TRBV7-2 -
TGCGCCAGCAGCTTGGTTAGCGGGGGACAAGATACGCAGTATTTT CASSLVSGGQDTQYF TRBD2 TRBJ2-3 TRBV5-1 -
TGCGCCAGCAGCCAAGAATGGGGCAGTGTAGATACGCAGTATTTT CASSQEWGSVDTQYF - TRBJ2-3 TRBV4-1 -
TGTGCCAGCAGGGGGGGAGACAGGGGGAGTCATACGCAGTATTTT CASRGGDRGSHTQYF TRBD1 TRBJ2-3 TRBV6-1 -
TGTGCCAGCAACCGGGGACAACTAAATAATTCACCCCTCCACTTT CASNRGQLNNSPLHF - TRBJ1-6 TRBV2 -
TGTGCCAGCAGCAATTCGGGCGGGGGGGATCAGCCCCAGCATTTT CASSNSGGGDQPQHF - TRBJ1-5 TRBV13 -
TGTGCCAGCAGCTCACTCCGCACAGATACGCAGTATTTT CASSSLRTDTQYF - TRBJ2-3 TRBV7-3 -
TGTGCCAGCAGCCCCCGGGTCGTTCCTAATTCACCCCTCCACTTT CASSPRVVPNSPLHF - TRBJ1-6 TRBV5-6 -
TGTGCCAGCAGCTTGCGAATCGGGCGGGGGGAAGAGACCCAGTACTTC CASSLRIGRGEETQYF TRBD2 TRBJ2-5 TRBV7-9 -
TGTGCCAGCAGCCCACCACAGACGACTAACTATGGCTACACCTTC CASSPPQTTNYGYTF - TRBJ1-2 TRBV21-1 -
TGCGCCAGCAGCCCAAGGACAGGGTGGAACATTCAGTACTTC CASSPRTGWNIQYF TRBD1 TRBJ2-4 TRBV4-1 -
TGTGCCAGCAGTTATGACAGTTCCAACCAGCCCCAGCATTTT CASSYDSSNQPQHF - TRBJ1-5 TRBV27 -
TGCGCCAGCAGCTTCTCCAGGGGGAGCAACGAGCAGTACTTC CASSFSRGSNEQYF TRBD1 TRBJ2-7 TRBV5-1 -
TGTGCCTGGAATCTTGGGTTTGCAGGGGTGAGTCAGCCCCAGCATTTT CAWNLGFAGVSQPQHF - TRBJ1-5 TRBV30 -
TGTGCCAGCAGCTACCGGGACAGGGGCCACGAGCAGTACTTC CASSYRDRGHEQYF TRBD1 TRBJ2-7 TRBV5-6 -
TGTGCCAGCAGTGAACCACAGGGAAGGTATTCACCCCTCCACTTT CASSEPQGRYSPLHF - TRBJ1-6 TRBV2 -
TGTGCCAGTACCTCGGGACAGGTCAACAATGAGCAGTTCTTC CASTSGQVNNEQFF TRBD1 TRBJ2-1 TRBV19 -